The 7 T cell receptor beta chains presented below share a single source sample, sequenced in a study of T-cell memory formation after mild COVID-19. TCRdb processed the 5' RACE reads anew with MiXCR; each CDR3 protein has one entry. Counted here are hundreds of thousands of distinct CDR3 sequences, approximately 23% occurring once; the ten biggest clones make up approximately 12%. Sequencing input: PBMCs or a T cell subset sorted from them (not recorded which). These receptor sequences come from an adult woman who had mild COVID-19 (a few samples of this study predate the infection). Cell type and time point are not known.

The chain combines TRBV20-1 with TRBJ2-5; 9 bases agree with TRBD1. The V gene end was trimmed by 5 bases and the J gene end by 4 bases; junction bases not matched to a gene: 11. This CDR3 comprises 15 residues. Per germline, CDR1 DFQATT and CDR2 SNEGSKA (reference sequence). CDR3 DNA sequence: TGCAGTGCTGCATTGGGGACAGGGTTCCCAGAGACCCAGTACTTC. Its translation is CSAALGTGFPETQYF.

A few counts support this clonotype. The chain uses TRBV5-1 and TRBJ1-1; D is uncertain. CDR3 length equals 15 residues. With 0 bases removed from V and 6 bases from J, the gap between germline ends came to 15 bases. Germline values: CDR1 SGHRS, CDR2 YFSETQ. CDR3: CASSLGAGINPEAFF. The DNA for the CDR3 is TGCGCCAGCAGCTTGGGTGCCGGGATAAACCCTGAAGCTTTCTTT.

This clonotype was found a few times. The V call is TRBV5-1, the J call TRBJ2-7; maybe TRBD2 (7 bases). V shed 3 bases and J shed 6 bases, with 10 bases lying between them. Germline CDR1 reads SGHRS; CDR2 reads YFSETQ. The CDR3 covers 12 residues. CDR3 amino acids: CASSSRGAEQYF. CDR3 sequence (DNA): TGCGCCAGCAGCTCCCGGGGGGCCGAGCAGTACTTC.

V and J are TRBV12-3 or TRBV12-4 and TRBJ1-5; D perhaps matches TRBD1 (5 bases). V shed 3 bases and J shed 5 bases, with 14 bases lying between them. CDR3 length equals 15 residues. CDR3 in amino acids: CASSLGGLRHQPQHF. The CDR3 region has the DNA TGTGCCAGCAGTTTGGGGGGGTTAAGGCATCAGCCCCAGCATTTT.

The table lists this clonotype with a few counts. The chain has TRBV7-9 and TRBJ1-2; 8 positions agree with TRBD1. Germline CDR1 and CDR2: SEHNR and FQNEAQ (reference sequence). Trimming at V came to 5 bases and at J to 10 bases, leaving 12 bases not matched to a gene. This CDR3 region has 14 residues. CDR3 loop: CASSHVTGQGSYTF. CDR3 nucleotide sequence: TGTGCCAGCAGCCACGTAACAGGACAGGGTTCCTACACCTTC.

This chain uses TRBV2 with TRBJ2-1; D is perhaps TRBD2 (6 bases). Trimming stripped 5 bases from V and 7 bases from J, with 15 bases between. Looked up from germline, CDR1 is SNHLY and CDR2 is FYNNEI. CDR3 length equals 14 residues. CDR3 sequence: CASSHEGTVNEQFF. The CDR3 DNA follows: TGTGCCAGCAGTCACGAGGGGACTGTAAATGAGCAGTTCTTC. Drawing the rest from reference TRBV2 and TRBJ2-1, the complete variable domain is EPEVTQTPSHQVTQMGQEVILRCVPISNHLYFYWYRQILGQKVEFLVSFYNNEISEKSEIFDDQFSVERPDGSNFTLKIRSTKLEDSAMYFCASSHEGTVNEQFFGPGTRLTVL.

This clonotype was found many times. The rearrangement uses TRBV29-1 and TRBJ1-5, with no clear D. V was trimmed by 6 bases and J by 5 bases, leaving 14 bases between them. The CDR3 totals 13 residues. Germline loops: CDR1 SQVTM, CDR2 ANQGSEA. CDR3 nucleotides: TGCAGCGTCAAAAGGGCATTTGATCAGCCCCAGCATTTT. Its translation is CSVKRAFDQPQHF.